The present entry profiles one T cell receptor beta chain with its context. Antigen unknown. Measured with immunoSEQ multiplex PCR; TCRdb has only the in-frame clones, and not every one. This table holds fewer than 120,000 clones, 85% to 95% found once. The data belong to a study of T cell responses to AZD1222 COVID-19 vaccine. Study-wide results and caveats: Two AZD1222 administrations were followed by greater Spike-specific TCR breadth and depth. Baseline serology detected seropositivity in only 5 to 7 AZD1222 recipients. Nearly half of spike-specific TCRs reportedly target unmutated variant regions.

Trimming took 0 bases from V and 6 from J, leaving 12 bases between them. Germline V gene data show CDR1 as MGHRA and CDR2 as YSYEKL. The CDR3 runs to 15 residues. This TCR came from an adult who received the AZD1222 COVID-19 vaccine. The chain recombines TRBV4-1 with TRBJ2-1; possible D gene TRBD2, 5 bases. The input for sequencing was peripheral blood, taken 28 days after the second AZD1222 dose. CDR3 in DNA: TGCGCCAGCAGCCAAGAGGGGAGATACCCCAATGAGCAGTTCTTC. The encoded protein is CASSQEGRYPNEQFF.